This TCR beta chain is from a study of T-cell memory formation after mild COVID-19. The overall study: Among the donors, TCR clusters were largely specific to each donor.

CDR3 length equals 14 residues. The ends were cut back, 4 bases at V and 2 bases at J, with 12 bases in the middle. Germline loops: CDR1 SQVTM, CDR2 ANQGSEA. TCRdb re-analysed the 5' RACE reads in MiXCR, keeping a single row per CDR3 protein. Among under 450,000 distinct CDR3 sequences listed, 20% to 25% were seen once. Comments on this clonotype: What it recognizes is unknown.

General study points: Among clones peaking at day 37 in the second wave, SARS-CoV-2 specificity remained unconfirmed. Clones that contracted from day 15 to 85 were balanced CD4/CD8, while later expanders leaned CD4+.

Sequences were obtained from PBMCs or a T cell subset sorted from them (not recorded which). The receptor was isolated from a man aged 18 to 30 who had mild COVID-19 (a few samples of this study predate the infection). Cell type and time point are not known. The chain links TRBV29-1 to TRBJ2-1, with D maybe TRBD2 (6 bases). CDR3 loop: CSVARGTTYNEQFF. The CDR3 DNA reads TGCAGCGTTGCACGGGGGACCACCTACAATGAGCAGTTCTTC.